The next 21 T cell receptor beta chains were all read from a single sample in a study of Ad26.COV2.S vaccination and SARS-CoV-2 variants. Treatment specified: about 20 received Ad26.COV2.S at low or high dose, single or two shots; about 5 received placebo; per-sample allocation not given. The samples were gathered on day 63 after the first injection of vaccine or placebo. Here immunoSEQ multiplex PCR was the method, and the copy in TCRdb shows in-frame clones only, minus some. The sample has approximately 460,000 clones, around 89% seen once. The sequences come from peripheral blood, collected in a trial of Ad26.COV2.S vaccine versus placebo. The receptors come from a person aged 18-65 years who received the Ad26.COV2.S COVID-19 vaccine or a placebo.

The V call is TRBV6-6, the J call TRBJ1-6; TRBD1 matches 9 bases. CDR1 is MNHNY, CDR2 SVGAGI, per germline (reference sequence). The V gene end was trimmed by 2 bases and the J gene end by 10 bases; junction bases not matched to a gene: 6. The CDR3 extends over 15 amino acids. DNA of the CDR3: TGTGCCAGCAGTTACGGGGACAGGGTACACTCACCCCTCCACTTT. Protein: CASSYGDRVHSPLHF.

This chain uses TRBV28 with TRBJ2-5, with 8 bases fitting TRBD1. The V and J ends lost 6 bases and 4 bases, in that order; junction bases with no gene match: 7. Germline CDR1 MDHEN, CDR2 SYDVKM. The CDR3 is 14 amino acids. The CDR3 reads CASRVDRAGETQYF. In DNA, the CDR3 is TGTGCCAGCAGGGTGGACAGGGCGGGAGAGACCCAGTACTTC.

The chain has TRBV6-1 and TRBJ1-2; a weak D match, TRBD1 (6 bases). The CDR3 covers 15 residues. V was cut by 1 base and J by 6 bases, with 15 bases left in between. CDR1 and CDR2 (germline): MNHNS, SASEGT. In nucleotides, the CDR3 is TGTGCCAGCAGTGAAGGACAGGACGACACCCATGGCTACACCTTC. The encoded protein is CASSEGQDDTHGYTF.

J is TRBJ1-3 and V is TRBV3-1 (or the pseudogene TRBV3-2); no definite D call. This CDR3 region has 14 residues. Germline V gene sequence: CDR1 LGHDT, CDR2 YNNKEL (reference sequence). With 6 bases removed from V and 4 bases from J, the gap between germline ends came to 13 bases. The CDR3 coding sequence is TGTGCCAGCAGGCCACAGTCAGCCGGAAACACCATATATTTT. Protein: CASRPQSAGNTIYF.

The CDR3 nucleotides read TGTGCCAGTAGGCCCTTCGGGGGGGGCAATGAGCAGTTCTTC. Translated, it gives CASRPFGGGNEQFF. The chain joins TRBV19 to TRBJ2-1, with 8 bases matching TRBD2. The trim removed 6 bases at V and 6 bases at J, leaving 7 bases unmatched. This CDR3 region has 14 residues. Germline V gives CDR1 LNHDA, CDR2 SQIVND (reference sequence).

The chain uses TRBV29-1 and TRBJ2-5; weak D call: TRBD2 (6 bases). V was shortened by 6 bases and J by 1 base, with 9 bases between the two germline ends. Germline CDR1 reads SQVTM; CDR2 reads ANQGSEA. CDR3 length equals 12 residues. The CDR3 bases are TGCAGCGTGAAGGGACTCCAAGAGACCCAGTACTTC. The encoded protein is CSVKGLQETQYF.

The genes are TRBV15 and TRBJ1-5, with no clear D. Germline loops: CDR1 LNHNV, CDR2 YYDKDF (reference sequence). This CDR3 is built from 15 residues. Trimming took off 1 base at V and 0 bases at J, with 7 bases between the two ends. The CDR3 loop is CATSRVQYSNQPQHF. For the CDR3, the DNA is TGTGCCACCAGCAGAGTACAGTATAGCAATCAGCCCCAGCATTTT. The full variable domain, its missing parts supplied by reference TRBV15 and TRBJ1-5, is DAMVIQNPRYQVTQFGKPVTLSCSQTLNHNVMYWYQQKSSQAPKLLFHYYDKDFNNEADTPDNFQSRRPNTSFCFLDIRSPGLGDTAMYLCATSRVQYSNQPQHFGDGTRLSIL.

The V call is TRBV7-2, the J call TRBJ2-5; 10 bases match TRBD2. The CDR3 has 14 amino acids. The V and J ends lost 4 bases and 7 bases, in that order; junction bases with no gene match: 6. The V gene's germline CDR1 is SGHTA and CDR2 FQGNSA. CDR3 sequence (DNA): TGTGCCAGCAGCTCCAGCGGGGGGGACGGGACCCAGTACTTC. It specifies CASSSSGGDGTQYF.

The chain links TRBV21-1 to TRBJ2-2; the DNA was not used to check the table's D call, TRBD1. TRBV21-1 is given as a pseudogene. The CDR3 has 11 amino acids. The CDR3 region has the DNA TGTGCCAGCAGCATCAATCGGGAGCTGTTTTTT. It yields the protein CASSINRELFF.

The chain couples TRBV5-4 to TRBJ2-7, with D perhaps TRBD1 or TRBD2 (5 bases each). Germline loops: CDR1 SGHNT, CDR2 YYREEE (reference sequence). Trimming took off 3 bases at V and 3 bases at J, with 10 bases between the two ends. CDR3 size: 13 residues. The CDR3 DNA reads TGTGCCAGCAGCTGGGACGGTATCTACGAGCAGTACTTC. It translates to CASSWDGIYEQYF.

This rearrangement joins TRBV10-3 to TRBJ2-1; 9 bases are shared with TRBD2. The CDR3 contains 18 residues. The ends lost 5 bases at V and 0 bases at J; junction bases unmatched: 11. Germline lookup yields CDR1 ENHRY and CDR2 SYGVKD. Here the CDR3 reads CAISSDSGGLSSYNEQFF. The CDR3 nucleotides are TGTGCCATCAGTAGCGATAGCGGGGGTCTGAGCTCCTACAATGAGCAGTTCTTC.

DNA for the CDR3: TGCAGCGTTGAAAGGGGCCTGTCGGCTAATGAAAAACTGTTTTTT. The encoded protein is CSVERGLSANEKLFF. The chain links TRBV29-1 to TRBJ1-4; possibly TRBD1 for D (5 bases). The CDR3 consists of 15 residues. V lost 2 bases and J 3 bases, leaving 13 bases between the germline ends. The germline V gene has CDR1 SQVTM and CDR2 ANQGSEA.

In this sample, this clone turned up once. This chain joins TRBV2 and TRBJ2-2; TRBD2 matches 8 bases. The V gene end was trimmed by 3 bases and the J gene end by 5 bases; junction bases not matched to a gene: 8. Germline values: CDR1 SNHLY, CDR2 FYNNEI. The CDR3 sequence is 16 residues long. CDR3 amino acids: CASSDQAGGGTGELFF. CDR3 coding DNA: TGTGCCAGCAGTGATCAGGCGGGGGGTGGAACCGGGGAGCTGTTTTTT.

The chain combines TRBV19 with TRBJ2-1, with TRBD1 identical over 9 bases. Germline CDR1 LNHDA, CDR2 SQIVND (reference sequence). J was trimmed by 6 bases and V by 6 bases; bases with no gene match: 3. The CDR3 has 13 residues. CDR3 coding DNA: TGTGCCAGTAGCCTGGACAGGGGCAATGAGCAGTTCTTC. Protein: CASSLDRGNEQFF.

The rearrangement uses TRBV30 and TRBJ1-6; TRBD1 is a possible D gene (6 bases). V gave up 0 bases and J gave up 10 bases, with 16 bases separating them. This CDR3 spans 15 amino acids. Germline V gives CDR1 GTSNPN, CDR2 SVGIG (reference sequence). CDR3 residues: CAWSVGPGARSPLHF. The CDR3 DNA reads as TGTGCCTGGAGTGTAGGGCCGGGGGCACGGTCACCCCTCCACTTT.

The rearrangement uses TRBV27 and TRBJ1-3, with D possibly matching TRBD1 (5 bases). Trimming cost V 5 bases and J 4 bases, with 9 bases left between them. The CDR3 is made up of 13 amino acids. Germline CDR1 is MNHEY and CDR2 is SMNVEV (reference sequence). Here the CDR3 reads CASSTGPGNTIYF. In DNA form, the CDR3 reads TGTGCCAGCAGTACAGGACCAGGAAACACCATATATTTT.

This clone was recorded once. The chain links TRBV11-2 to TRBJ2-2, with D perhaps TRBD1 (5 bases). The germline CDR1 and CDR2 sequences are SGHAT and FQNNGV. V was cut by 0 bases and J by 3 bases, with 8 bases left in between. CDR3 length: 15 residues. The CDR3 here is CASSLDDRYTGELFF. The CDR3 nucleotides are TGTGCCAGCAGCTTAGATGACAGATACACCGGGGAGCTGTTTTTT.

The chain carries TRBV7-9 and TRBJ2-1, with TRBD2 as a possible D gene (5 bases). The CDR3 loop spans 15 amino acids. Looked up from germline, CDR1 is SEHNR and CDR2 is FQNEAQ (reference sequence). V lost 2 bases, J lost 6 bases, and 14 bases lay in between. The CDR3 loop reads CASSLLSSASNEQFF. The DNA for the CDR3 is TGTGCCAGCAGCTTATTAAGTAGCGCATCCAATGAGCAGTTCTTC.

The chain combines TRBV30 with TRBJ2-7; the match to TRBD2 covers 7 bases. Trimming removed 5 bases from V and 2 bases from J; junction bases left unmatched: 6. From germline, CDR1 is GTSNPN and CDR2 SVGIG (reference sequence). The CDR3 consists of 13 residues. The CDR3 DNA sequence: TGTGCCTGGGGACCGGGACTAACCTACGAGCAGTACTTC. Protein product: CAWGPGLTYEQYF.

Here the CDR3 reads CSVDDSGGTDTQYF. In DNA, the CDR3 is TGCAGCGTCGATGATAGCGGGGGCACAGATACGCAGTATTTT. This chain uses TRBV29-1 with TRBJ2-3; 8 positions agree with TRBD2. The CDR3 is 14 residues long. Trimming at V came to 6 bases and at J to 1 base, leaving 6 bases not matched to a gene. Germline V lookup: CDR1 SQVTM, CDR2 ANQGSEA.

This chain links TRBV14 with TRBJ2-5; the match to TRBD1 covers 9 bases. Looked up from germline, CDR1 is SGHDN and CDR2 is FVKESK. Trimming at V came to 1 base and at J to 1 base, leaving 7 bases not matched to a gene. The CDR3 has 17 amino acids. The CDR3 here is CASSQAWTGAIQETQYF. Here the CDR3 DNA reads TGTGCCAGCAGCCAAGCCTGGACAGGGGCCATCCAAGAGACCCAGTACTTC.